Listed here are 22 T cell receptor beta chains from one sample, sequenced in a study of chemoradiotherapy in HPV16-positive cancers. TCRdb's copy holds only in-frame clones and misses some; the assay was immunoSEQ multiplex PCR. The sample records fewer than 35,000 clones, more than 85% being singletons. Sequences were derived from blood, sampled from a patient who underwent chemoradiotherapy. The receptors stem from a human donor with HPV-associated anogenital cancer.

The chain carries TRBV6-5 and TRBJ2-7; 8 bases map to TRBD1. Germline loops: CDR1 MNHEY, CDR2 SVGAGI. The CDR3 contains 13 residues. Losses at the gene ends were 0 bases for V and 7 bases for J; bases not matched to a gene: 2. CDR3 nucleotide sequence: TGTGCCAGCAGTTACTCCGGACAGGGAGAGCAGTACTTC. Encoded protein: CASSYSGQGEQYF.

This sequence joins TRBV6-5 and TRBJ2-5, with a weak D call TRBD2 (6 bases). The V end was cut by 9 bases, the J end by 5 bases, with 7 bases between. The CDR3 is made up of 10 amino acids. CDR1 MNHEY and CDR2 SVGAGI come from the germline V gene. CDR3 nucleotide sequence: TGTGCCAGTGCGGGGGAGACCCAGTACTTC. It codes for CASAGETQYF.

Notes on this clone: One junction end does not reproduce the germline sequence, and a read error may be involved. This chain links TRBV7-7 with TRBJ2-1, with D perhaps being TRBD1 or TRBD2 (5 bases each). The germline CDR1 and CDR2 sequences are SSHAT and FNYEAQ (reference sequence). This CDR3 has 13 amino acids. CDR3 sequence (DNA): TGTGCTAGCAGCTTCCGGGGCGGCAATGAGCAGTTCTTC. Translating gives CASSFRGGNEQFF.

The rearrangement uses TRBV29-1 and TRBJ2-1; no definite D call. CDR1 SQVTM and CDR2 ANQGSEA come from the germline V gene. Trimming removed 1 base at V and 15 bases at J, with 10 bases between. The CDR3 sequence is 10 residues long. CDR3 amino acids: CSVEVDRLFF. CDR3 bases: TGCAGCGTTGAAGTTGATAGGCTGTTCTTC.

The chain carries TRBV28 and TRBJ1-1, with unresolved D. The CDR3 runs 14 residues. The germline V gene encodes CDR1 MDHEN and CDR2 SYDVKM. V lost 8 bases and J 0 bases, leaving 13 bases between the germline ends. CDR3 sequence: CASLMWKMNTEAFF. CDR3 DNA sequence: TGTGCCAGCCTGATGTGGAAAATGAACACTGAAGCTTTCTTT. The full variable domain, its missing parts supplied by reference TRBV28 and TRBJ1-1, is DVKVTQSSRYLVKRTGEKVFLECVQDMDHENMFWYRQDPGLGLRLIYFSYDVKMKEKGDIPEGYSVSREKKERFSLILESASTNQTSMYLCASLMWKMNTEAFFGQGTRLTVV.

The V gene is TRBV4-3, the J gene TRBJ1-6, with 10 bases aligning to TRBD1. CDR3 size: 17 residues. V was pared by 2 bases and J by 7 bases, with 8 bases of the junction left unmatched. The germline V gene encodes CDR1 LGHNA and CDR2 YSLEER. The CDR3 bases are TGCGCCAGCAGCCAATCGGCTCGGGACAGGGGAAATTCACCCCTCCACTTT. Encoded protein: CASSQSARDRGNSPLHF.

This rearrangement joins TRBV4-1 to TRBJ2-3; 7 bases agree with TRBD2. Per the germline V gene, CDR1 is MGHRA and CDR2 is YSYEKL. The CDR3 spans 14 residues. The junction had 7 bases not matched to a gene; V was cut back by 3 bases and J by 7 bases. The CDR3 DNA sequence: TGCGCCAGCAGCCAGGCGGGAGTAGCGTATACGCAGTATTTT. Translating it yields CASSQAGVAYTQYF.

The chain carries TRBV29-1 and TRBJ2-3; 10 nucleotides agree with TRBD1. The CDR3 is 13 amino acids. The V and J ends lost 7 bases and 4 bases, in that order; junction bases with no gene match: 5. Germline V lookup: CDR1 SQVTM, CDR2 ANQGSEA. CDR3 amino acids: CSGRQGASDTQYF. CDR3 DNA sequence: TGCAGCGGCCGACAGGGGGCCTCAGATACGCAGTATTTT.

The chain links TRBV19 to TRBJ2-2; 9 nucleotides align to TRBD2. The CDR3 extends over 18 amino acids. Germline assignment: CDR1 LNHDA and CDR2 SQIVND (reference sequence). With 0 bases clipped from V and 6 bases from J, the junction kept 11 bases outside the gene matches. The DNA of the CDR3 is TGTGCCAGTAGTATAGATCCCCGTGCACTAGCGGGTCCCGGGGAGCTGTTTTTT. Residues: CASSIDPRALAGPGELFF.

This chain joins TRBV6-6 and TRBJ1-2; D unclear. This CDR3 has 13 residues. The V gene lost 2 bases and the J gene lost 0 bases, with 4 bases spanning the gap. Per germline, CDR1 MNHNY and CDR2 SVGAGI (reference sequence). As DNA, the CDR3 is TGTGCCAGCAGTTACGAGACTAACTATGGCTACACCTTC. Translated, it gives CASSYETNYGYTF.

The chain has TRBV27 and TRBJ1-1, with unresolved D. The CDR3 consists of 14 residues. Germline V gene lookup returns CDR1 MNHEY and CDR2 SMNVEV (reference sequence). Trimming took 0 bases from V and 2 from J, leaving 7 bases between them. The CDR3 sequence is CASSLSRGNTEAFF. CDR3 sequence (DNA): TGTGCCAGCAGTTTATCGCGGGGAAACACTGAAGCTTTCTTT.

V usage is TRBV9 and J usage is TRBJ2-1; maybe TRBD2 (5 bases). CDR3 length equals 15 residues. The V and J ends lost 7 bases and 0 bases respectively, with 14 bases between them. CDR1 and CDR2 from the germline V gene are SGDLS and YYNGEE. This chain's CDR3 is CASGMRENSYNEQFF. The CDR3 nucleotides are TGTGCCAGCGGGATGAGGGAGAACTCCTACAATGAGCAGTTCTTC.

The CDR3 reads CASSYSMPGVSNEQFF. For the CDR3, the DNA is TGTGCCAGCAGTTACTCGATGCCGGGAGTATCCAATGAGCAGTTCTTC. The chain joins TRBV6-6 to TRBJ2-1; possibly TRBD2 for D (6 bases). Germline V gives CDR1 MNHNY, CDR2 SVGAGI (reference sequence). The CDR3 has 16 residues. Trimming pared 0 bases from V and 6 bases from J, leaving 15 bases between.

The rearrangement joins TRBV5-1 to TRBJ2-5; 9 bases are a match to TRBD2. The CDR3 length is 19 residues. Germline V CDR1 and CDR2: SGHRS, YFSETQ. J was trimmed by 5 bases and V by 3 bases; bases with no gene match: 20. CDR3 DNA sequence: TGCGCCAGCAGCTATGGCGGGCCTTATGGCGGGAGGGGCCGGGAGACCCAGTACTTC. Encoded protein: CASSYGGPYGGRGRETQYF.

This clone has a single count. The chain employs TRBV2 and TRBJ2-5; tentatively, D is TRBD1 (5 bases). Trimming left V 7 bases short and J 5 bases short, with 14 bases between. This CDR3 spans 13 amino acids. CDR1 is SNHLY and CDR2 is FYNNEI in the germline V gene. CDR3 sequence reads: CASISTRVETQYF. Written as DNA, the CDR3 is TGTGCCAGCATAAGTACCAGGGTTGAGACCCAGTACTTC.

CDR3 amino acids: CASSLIQGAGQPQHF. The DNA for the CDR3 is TGTGCCAGCAGCTTAATCCAGGGGGCCGGTCAGCCCCAGCATTTT. The rearrangement links TRBV7-2 to TRBJ1-5, with 8 bases aligning to TRBD1. Germline CDR1 and CDR2: SGHTA and FQGNSA. This CDR3 contains 15 residues. With V trimmed by 2 bases and J by 6 bases, 6 bases remained unmatched.

CDR3 sequence reads: CASGLRTGRMTYEQYF. The DNA for the CDR3 is TGTGCTAGTGGTTTGCGGACAGGAAGAATGACCTACGAGCAGTACTTC. The V call is TRBV12-5, the J call TRBJ2-7, with 7 bases lining up with TRBD1. Germline V gives CDR1 LGHNT, CDR2 FRNRAP. V lost 2 bases, J lost 2 bases, and 9 bases stayed unmatched. There are 16 residues in the CDR3.

The J gene is TRBJ1-4, the V gene TRBV27; 8 bases map to TRBD1. The CDR3 sequence is 16 residues long. The germline V gene encodes CDR1 MNHEY and CDR2 SMNVEV (reference sequence). Trimming removed 6 bases from V and 0 bases from J; junction bases left unmatched: 6. The CDR3: CASRTGTGATNEKLFF. In DNA, the CDR3 is TGTGCCAGCAGGACCGGGACAGGAGCAACTAATGAAAAACTGTTTTTT.

This chain links TRBV9 with TRBJ2-3, with D unclear. This CDR3 spans 12 amino acids. CDR1 SGDLS and CDR2 YYNGEE come from the germline V gene. Trimming pared 0 bases from V and 5 bases from J, leaving 4 bases between. For the CDR3, the DNA is TGTGCCAGCAGCGTAGCTGGAGATACGCAGTATTTT. This sequence encodes CASSVAGDTQYF.

The rearrangement joins TRBV11-2 to TRBJ2-5, with D hard to call. The germline V gene has CDR1 SGHAT and CDR2 FQNNGV. This CDR3 has 12 residues. V shed 5 bases and J shed 5 bases, with 9 bases lying between them. The CDR3 here is CASSRSLETQYF. CDR3 DNA: TGTGCCAGCAGCCGTAGTCTGGAGACCCAGTACTTC.

The rearrangement joins TRBV7-2 to TRBJ1-5; the match to TRBD1 covers 9 bases. Germline CDR1 SGHTA, CDR2 FQGNSA. J lost 4 bases, V lost 2 bases, and 3 bases had no gene match. The CDR3 is 15 residues long. As DNA, the CDR3 is TGTGCCAGCAGCTTACAAGGGACAGGGAATCAGCCCCAGCATTTT. This translates into CASSLQGTGNQPQHF.

The V call is TRBV27, the J call TRBJ2-3; the match to TRBD2 covers 10 bases. From germline, CDR1 is MNHEY and CDR2 SMNVEV (reference sequence). The junction had 13 bases not matched to a gene; V was cut back by 6 bases and J by 4 bases. CDR3 length: 17 residues. The CDR3 sequence: CASSLYLWSGRADTQYF. In DNA form, the CDR3 reads TGTGCCAGCAGCCTCTATTTGTGGAGCGGGAGGGCAGATACGCAGTATTTT.